This T cell receptor (beta chain) was retrieved from a study of T cell responses to AZD1222 COVID-19 vaccine listed by TCRdb under 2021. Turning to the overall study: A total of approximately 240 trial participants underwent TCR sequencing, of whom 200 to 220 received two doses of AZD1222 and about 26 received two doses of the MenACWY control vaccine. Trial participants were enrolled by age into 18-55, 56-69 and 70-plus year subgroups, with roughly 160, 29 and 62 TCR-sequenced participants respectively.

Of note for this clone: The clone's antigen remains unknown. No much larger clone is present one base from it, and per-base qualities are unavailable.

Study-wide conclusions, independent of this receptor: Epitopes outside the regions mutated in the B.1.351 and B.1.1.7 variants were reportedly recognized by nearly half of the unique spike-specific TCRs. The 56-69-year group was small, and its depth increase did not reach significance, likely because of low power. The vaccine-associated CD4 TCRs covered the entire spike protein, and the dominant responses fell in regions 160-218 and 743-854. Because no day 14 peak-response samples were available, repertoires were characterized only after the peak T cell response. Conclusions about previously exposed vaccinees are limited because only six or seven AZD1222 recipients were SARS-CoV-2 seropositive at baseline. After two AZD1222 doses, both the breadth and the depth of spike-specific TCRs were significantly higher than at day 0 and than in MenACWY recipients. Participants were mostly white British, with more females than males. The authors suggested clonal diversity may have been underestimated.

The label giving this sample's time point can be read as: about 28 days (+/-7) after the second vaccine dose. AZD1222 recipients with second doses at about 4 weeks or about 12 weeks were pooled, because spike-specific TCR depth and breadth did not differ between schedules. Samples from vaccinated people were obtained from the UK trials COV001 and COV002, which included a single-blind randomized controlled phase 2/3 trial of AZD1222 (ChAdOx1 nCoV-19) in healthy adults. Trial participant PBMC samples were collected at day 0 and day 28 after the second dose for TCRbeta chain sequencing. The CDR3 regions of human TCRbeta chains were subjected to immunosequencing. Per the authors' processing: TCRs in the repertoires were matched against a reference library of SARS-CoV-2-specific TCRs that had been generated with the MIRA antigen-specificity platform. Breadth was defined as the fraction of unique TCRs that were SARS-CoV-2-associated. Depth was defined as the fraction of total T cells that were SARS-CoV-2-associated. Using the MIRA data, each spike-specific TCR was mapped to the spike region that the TCR reacts to and placed in a CD4 or CD8 class. Log10-transformed breadth and depth values were compared by one-way ANOVA with Sidak's multiple comparisons tests. Drawn from immuneACCESS, this table holds only the in-frame rearrangements with V and J called that TCRdb kept. Clones are partly lost; checked studies trace under half to an unresolved V gene and leave the rest unexplained. V and J calls and clone size come straight from that table; D and trimming were deduced from the DNA. The sample table holds over 55,000 clones, of which roughly 80% were seen once. The ten largest clones take up under 8.5% of the sample.

The TCR was taken from an adult who received the AZD1222 COVID-19 vaccine. The sequences come from peripheral blood, collected 28 days after the second AZD1222 dose.

Read as DNA, the sequence is TGTGCCAGCAGTTGGGAGGGGGGGGGCTTCACCGGGGAGCTGTTTTTT. This gives the protein CASSWEGGGFTGELFF. Recombination joined TRBV6-5 with TRBJ2-2; a tentative D match to TRBD2 spans 7 bases. Inclusive of the bounding cysteine and phenylalanine, the CDR3 is 16 residues long. Of all the DNA, just the CDR3 is kept, 48 bases in frame from base 1. According to the germline V gene, CDR1 reads MNHEY and CDR2 reads SVGAGI. A distance of 16 bases separates the germline ends of V and J, which lose 4 bases and 4 bases respectively.